This record concerns one TCR beta chain sequence. These data belong to a study of blood T cell repertoires in COVID-19. Study-level information: The samples span acute and convalescent COVID-19 from the United States, Italy and Spain. The analysed material was cDNA or gDNA that came from T cells, B-cell-depleted T cells, or PBMCs.

The authors' processing: Reference gene primer amplification gave estimated nucleated cell counts. The assay was immunoSEQ multiplex PCR, and TCRdb's table has in-frame clones only and misses some. That table gives V, J and clone size, and the DNA gave D and trimming. The table records about 160,000 clones, roughly 86% of them present only once. Trimming took 3 bases from V and 6 from J; bases not matched to a gene: 8. This CDR3 is built from 16 residues. From germline, CDR1 is KGHDR and CDR2 SFDVKD. The rearrangement joins TRBV24-1 to TRBJ2-1, with TRBD2 matching 9 bases. This TCR was recovered from an older woman who had recovered from COVID-19. Sequenced material: peripheral blood. Written as DNA, the CDR3 is TGTGCCACCAGTGATAATCAGCGGGGGGAACGCAATGAGCAGTTCTTC. Its translation is CATSDNQRGERNEQFF.